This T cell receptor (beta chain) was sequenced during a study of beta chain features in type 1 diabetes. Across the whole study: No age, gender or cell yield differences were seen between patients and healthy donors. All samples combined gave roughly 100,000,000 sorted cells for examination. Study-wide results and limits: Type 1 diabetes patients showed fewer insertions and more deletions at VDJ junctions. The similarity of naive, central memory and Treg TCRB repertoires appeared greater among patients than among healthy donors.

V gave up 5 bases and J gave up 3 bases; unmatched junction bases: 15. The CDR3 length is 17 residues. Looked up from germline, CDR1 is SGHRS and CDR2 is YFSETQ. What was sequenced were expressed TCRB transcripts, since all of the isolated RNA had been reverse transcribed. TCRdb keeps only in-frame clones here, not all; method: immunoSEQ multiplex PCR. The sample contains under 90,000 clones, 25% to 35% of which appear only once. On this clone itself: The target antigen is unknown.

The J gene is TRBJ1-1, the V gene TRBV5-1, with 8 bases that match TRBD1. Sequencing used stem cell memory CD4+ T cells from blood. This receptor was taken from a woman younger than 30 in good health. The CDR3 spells CASSPDREGFLYTEAFF. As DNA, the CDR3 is TGCGCCAGCAGTCCGGACAGGGAGGGTTTTTTGTACACTGAAGCTTTCTTT.